A single sample is the source of the 32 T cell receptor beta chains below, sequenced in a study of patients and donors after allogeneic stem cell transplantation. TCRdb re-analysed the RT-PCR reads in MiXCR, keeping a single row per CDR3 protein. The profile covers more than 850,000 distinct CDR3 sequences, with 18% appearing a single time and 5% to 6.5% taken by the ten largest. Sequenced input: blood, either unsorted or a sorted T cell fraction (not recorded which). The receptors were gathered from a human donor who was either an allogeneic HSCT recipient or a stem cell or donor lymphocyte infusion donor (not recorded which). It is not recorded whose cells these are; they may come from a transplant donor.

V gene TRBV5-5 combines with J gene TRBJ2-1, with 10 bases fitting TRBD2. Germline lookup yields CDR1 SGHKS and CDR2 YYEKEE (reference sequence). The CDR3 spans 15 residues. V trimming: 4 bases; J trimming: 7 bases; junction bases outside the gene matches: 8. In DNA form, the CDR3 reads TGTGCCAGCAGCCAGGTAGCGGGGGGCAGTAATGAGCAGTTCTTC. Encoded protein: CASSQVAGGSNEQFF.

This clonotype was counted between two and nine times. The V gene is TRBV7-2, the J gene TRBJ2-3; 7 nucleotides line up with TRBD2. Germline assignment: CDR1 SGHTA and CDR2 FQGNSA. V trimming: 1 base; J trimming: 8 bases; junction bases outside the gene matches: 6. This CDR3 is 14 amino acids long. The CDR3 nucleotides read TGTGCCAGCAGCTTAGGCCGTCGCGGGAGTACGCAGTATTTT. It translates to CASSLGRRGSTQYF.

This clonotype was observed a handful of times. This chain uses TRBV7-2 with TRBJ2-5, with TRBD2 matching over 11 bases. J was trimmed by 5 bases and V by 5 bases; bases with no gene match: 7. The germline V gene has CDR1 SGHTA and CDR2 FQGNSA. The CDR3 consists of 15 residues. The DNA for the CDR3 is TGTGCCAGCAGCCAACCCCTAGCGGGGGGCGAGACCCAGTACTTC. Translating it yields CASSQPLAGGETQYF.

In its sample, this clonotype was seen a few times. This sequence joins TRBV6-2 or TRBV6-3 and TRBJ2-1; 11 positions match TRBD2. This CDR3 contains 15 residues. Germline V gene data show CDR1 as MNHEY and CDR2 as SVGEGT. V was clipped by 4 bases and J by 7 bases; unmatched bases: 6. The CDR3 protein is CASSLWASGGNEQFF. The CDR3 nucleotides read TGTGCCAGCAGTTTATGGGCTAGCGGGGGGAATGAGCAGTTCTTC.

In this sample, this clonotype turned up a few times. The chain couples TRBV12-3 or TRBV12-4 to TRBJ1-1; a weak D match, TRBD1 (6 bases). V lost 3 bases, J lost 4 bases, and 6 bases lay in between. The CDR3 covers 12 residues. This chain's CDR3 is CASSLDSTEAFF. Written as DNA, the CDR3 is TGTGCCAGCAGTTTGGACAGCACTGAAGCTTTCTTT.

As DNA, the CDR3 is TGTGCCAGCAGCTTAGAAACAGGTAGAGGCCAGCCCCAGCATTTT. Amino acids: CASSLETGRGQPQHF. The chain links TRBV7-9 to TRBJ1-5, with D possibly being TRBD1 (5 bases). V shed 1 base and J shed 7 bases, with 14 bases lying between them. Per germline, CDR1 SEHNR and CDR2 FQNEAQ (reference sequence). The CDR3 totals 15 residues. Full variable domain (outside the CDR3, taken from reference TRBV7-9 and TRBJ1-5): DTGVSQNPRHKITKRGQNVTFRCDPISEHNRLYWYRQTLGQGPEFLTYFQNEAQLEKSRLLSDRFSAERPKGSFSTLEIQRTEQGDSAMYLCASSLETGRGQPQHFGDGTRLSIL.

This clonotype has just a few counts. The chain has TRBV6-1 and TRBJ2-1; D gene uncertain. The germline V and J ends were trimmed by 9 bases and 0 bases, with 12 bases remaining between them. CDR3 length: 14 residues. Germline CDR1 is MNHNS and CDR2 is SASEGT. CDR3: CASYGVPSYNEQFF. The CDR3 nucleotides read TGTGCCAGTTATGGGGTCCCCTCCTACAATGAGCAGTTCTTC.

This clonotype turned up a few times. The chain is built from TRBV6-5 and TRBJ2-1, with TRBD2 matching 15 bases. J was trimmed by 7 bases and V by 2 bases; bases with no gene match: 6. Germline lookup yields CDR1 MNHEY and CDR2 SVGAGI. This CDR3 is 17 amino acids long. The CDR3 DNA sequence: TGTGCCAGCAGTTACCGGACTAGCGGGGGGGCAGGGAATGAGCAGTTCTTC. Translated, it gives CASSYRTSGGAGNEQFF.

The genes are TRBV6-2 or TRBV6-3 and TRBJ2-5; no firm D call. The germline CDR1 and CDR2 sequences are MNHEY and SVGEGT. This CDR3 contains 15 residues. Trimming left V 0 bases short and J 2 bases short, with 10 bases between. CDR3 in DNA: TGTGCCAGCAGTTACTCCTTGATGGGACAAGAGACCCAGTACTTC. Its protein is CASSYSLMGQETQYF.

The chain employs TRBV20-1 and TRBJ2-2; D might be TRBD2 (5 bases). Per germline, CDR1 DFQATT and CDR2 SNEGSKA (reference sequence). The CDR3 spans 18 residues. Trimming removed 3 bases at V and 0 bases at J, with 20 bases between. The CDR3 DNA follows: TGCAGTGCTAGGCAGATTGAGGGAAATAACACGAACACCGGGGAGCTGTTTTTT. Translation: CSARQIEGNNTNTGELFF.

This clonotype was counted a few times. The V call is TRBV7-9, the J call TRBJ1-1; D not certain. Trimming pared 4 bases from V and 4 bases from J, leaving 16 bases between. Looked up from germline, CDR1 is SEHNR and CDR2 is FQNEAQ (reference sequence). CDR3 length: 15 residues. CDR3 sequence: CASSSNKVGITEAFF. CDR3 sequence (DNA): TGTGCCAGCAGCTCTAACAAGGTGGGGATCACTGAAGCTTTCTTT.

This clonotype showed up just a few times. This chain joins TRBV11-2 and TRBJ1-6; no clear D. V lost 4 bases, J lost 8 bases, and 15 bases lay in between. This CDR3 has 15 amino acids. The germline gives CDR1 SGHAT, CDR2 FQNNGV. CDR3 DNA sequence: TGTGCCAGCAGCTCCCCTGGGCAGGCATATTCACCCCTCCACTTT. Translating it yields CASSSPGQAYSPLHF.

This clonotype occurred a few times. This chain connects TRBV5-1 to TRBJ1-2; D perhaps matches TRBD1 (5 bases). Per the germline V gene, CDR1 is SGHRS and CDR2 is YFSETQ. CDR3 size: 15 residues. The V and J ends lost 0 bases and 3 bases respectively, with 12 bases between them. The CDR3: CASSLVQGGDYGYTF. In DNA, the CDR3 is TGCGCCAGCAGCTTGGTGCAGGGCGGGGACTATGGCTACACCTTC.

The V call is TRBV24-1, the J call TRBJ2-1; D unresolved. V was shortened by 3 bases and J by 1 base, with 12 bases between the two germline ends. Germline CDR1 and CDR2: KGHDR and SFDVKD. This CDR3 spans 16 amino acids. The CDR3 nucleotides read TGTGCCACCAGTGATAGCAGCGACGCATCCTACAATGAGCAGTTCTTC. This codes for CATSDSSDASYNEQFF.

This clonotype was detected only a few times. The chain joins TRBV6-2 or TRBV6-3 to TRBJ2-1, with D possibly matching TRBD2 (5 bases). Deletions cut 2 bases from V and 2 bases from J, with 13 bases between. CDR1 is MNHEY and CDR2 is SVGEGT in the germline V gene. The CDR3 sequence is 16 residues long. The CDR3 sequence: CASSYRGLAPYNEQFF. The CDR3 DNA reads TGTGCCAGCAGTTACCGAGGGCTAGCTCCCTACAATGAGCAGTTCTTC.

The table lists this clonotype with a few counts. For the CDR3, the DNA is TGTGCCAGCAGCCATAGGACGGTTGCCAAAAACATTCAGTACTTC. Its translation is CASSHRTVAKNIQYF. The V and J genes are TRBV6-1 and TRBJ2-4; D is ambiguous. Germline CDR1 reads MNHNS; CDR2 reads SASEGT. V lost 6 bases, J lost 1 base, and 13 bases lay in between. This CDR3 comprises 15 residues.

The chain recombines TRBV2 with TRBJ1-1; 8 positions agree with TRBD1. Germline V lookup: CDR1 SNHLY, CDR2 FYNNEI. The ends lost 6 bases at V and 4 bases at J; junction bases unmatched: 10. CDR3 length: 15 residues. In DNA, the CDR3 is TGTGCCAGCAGCGAGGACAGGGTATTGGGCACTGAAGCTTTCTTT. Translating gives CASSEDRVLGTEAFF.

V and J are TRBV7-3 and TRBJ2-3; 8 bases match TRBD2. Germline V lookup: CDR1 SGHTA, CDR2 FQGTGA. The CDR3 consists of 16 residues. With 3 bases clipped from V and 1 base from J, the junction kept 6 bases outside the gene matches. The CDR3 protein is CASSLQAGAGTDTQYF. As DNA, the CDR3 is TGTGCCAGCAGCTTGCAAGCGGGAGCGGGCACAGATACGCAGTATTTT.

As to this clonotype: The junction departs from germline at one end; a sequencing error may be responsible. The chain has TRBV20-1 and TRBJ1-1, with D possibly matching TRBD1 (6 bases). CDR1 is DFQATT, CDR2 SNEGSKA, per germline (reference sequence). CDR3 length equals 15 residues. The CDR3 reads CSARRRGTTNSEAFF. The CDR3 DNA reads as TGCAGTGCTAGACGACGCGGGACAACGAACTCTGAAGCTTTCTTT.

This clonotype was observed a few times. V and J are TRBV11-2 and TRBJ2-1, with 11 nucleotides matching TRBD2. CDR3 size: 16 residues. Trimming took 4 bases from V and 5 from J; bases not matched to a gene: 7. Germline CDR1 and CDR2: SGHAT and FQNNGV. CDR3 DNA sequence: TGTGCCAGCAGCTCGATTAGCGGGAGGGCCGACAATGAGCAGTTCTTC. Translating gives CASSSISGRADNEQFF.

V gene TRBV6-5 combines with J gene TRBJ2-5; D is perhaps TRBD1 or TRBD2 (6 bases each). The CDR3 totals 16 residues. V was clipped by 2 bases and J by 3 bases, with 16 bases between them. Germline-derived CDR1 and CDR2 are MNHEY and SVGAGI. The CDR3 sequence is CASSYVRGLGKETQYF. Here the CDR3 DNA reads TGTGCCAGCAGTTACGTCCGGGGGCTGGGAAAAGAGACCCAGTACTTC.

V gene TRBV11-3 combines with J gene TRBJ2-1; maybe TRBD1 (6 bases). The germline V gene has CDR1 SGHNT and CDR2 YENEEA. Trimming left V 5 bases short and J 5 bases short, with 16 bases between. The CDR3 length is 15 residues. CDR3 sequence: CASSLGQPTDNEQFF. CDR3 nucleotides: TGTGCCAGCAGCCTTGGACAGCCCACTGACAATGAGCAGTTCTTC.

In this sample, this clonotype turned up many times. V is TRBV12-3 or TRBV12-4 and J is TRBJ2-7; TRBD1 aligns across 9 bases. The length of the CDR3 is 15 residues. V was pared by 6 bases and J by 2 bases, with 8 bases of the junction left unmatched. CDR3 amino acids: CASRPGQGSTYEQYF. DNA of the CDR3: TGTGCCAGCAGACCCGGACAGGGGAGTACCTACGAGCAGTACTTC.

The table lists this clonotype with many counts. The rearrangement links TRBV12-3 or TRBV12-4 to TRBJ2-1, with TRBD1 matching over 7 bases. The CDR3 is made up of 13 amino acids. V was pared by 5 bases and J by 6 bases, with 4 bases of the junction left unmatched. The CDR3 loop is CASSKGGFNEQFF. The CDR3 coding sequence is TGTGCCAGCAGTAAAGGGGGCTTCAATGAGCAGTTCTTC.

J is TRBJ2-3 and V is TRBV7-9; 7 nucleotides match TRBD2. Germline CDR1 and CDR2: SEHNR and FQNEAQ (reference sequence). This CDR3 is built from 14 residues. Trimming took 1 base from V and 2 from J; bases not matched to a gene: 0. The CDR3 is CASSLERDTDTQYF. The CDR3 nucleotides are TGTGCCAGCAGCTTAGAGCGGGACACAGATACGCAGTATTTT. Variable domain in full (rest from reference TRBV7-9 and TRBJ2-3): DTGVSQNPRHKITKRGQNVTFRCDPISEHNRLYWYRQTLGQGPEFLTYFQNEAQLEKSRLLSDRFSAERPKGSFSTLEIQRTEQGDSAMYLCASSLERDTDTQYFGPGTRLTVL.

The V gene is TRBV24-1, the J gene TRBJ2-7, with 9 bases identical to TRBD1. The CDR3 consists of 15 residues. Germline V gene lookup returns CDR1 KGHDR and CDR2 SFDVKD. Unmatched junction bases numbered 10, after V lost 4 bases and J lost 7 bases. CDR3 residues: CATSDTGTGTGEQYF. Here the CDR3 DNA reads TGTGCCACCAGTGACACCGGGACAGGGACGGGAGAGCAGTACTTC.

This clonotype was detected a few times. The genes are TRBV7-8 and TRBJ2-3; perhaps TRBD1 as D (6 bases). Per the germline V gene, CDR1 is SGHVS and CDR2 is FQNEAQ. V lost 7 bases and J 5 bases, leaving 13 bases between the germline ends. The CDR3 sequence is 13 residues long. CDR3 sequence: CASTQGLGDTQYF. The CDR3 DNA reads TGTGCCAGCACACAGGGATTGGGAGATACGCAGTATTTT.

This clonotype was seen repeatedly, ten times or more. This rearrangement joins TRBV27 to TRBJ2-7, with D maybe TRBD2 (5 bases). CDR3 length equals 13 residues. V was shortened by 3 bases and J by 2 bases, with 8 bases between the two germline ends. Germline values: CDR1 MNHEY, CDR2 SMNVEV (reference sequence). The CDR3 DNA sequence: TGTGCCAGCAGTTTTGCGGGCCCCTACGAGCAGTACTTC. Protein: CASSFAGPYEQYF.

The chain couples TRBV5-1 to TRBJ2-1; TRBD1 aligns across 9 bases. The CDR3 sequence is 14 residues long. V was pared by 3 bases and J by 4 bases, with 2 bases of the junction left unmatched. Germline lookup yields CDR1 SGHRS and CDR2 YFSETQ. The DNA for the CDR3 is TGCGCCAGCAGCTGGACAGGGGAATACAATGAGCAGTTCTTC. Protein: CASSWTGEYNEQFF.

Only a few counts were recorded for this clonotype. The chain recombines TRBV18 with TRBJ2-7, with a tentative D call TRBD2 (6 bases). From germline, CDR1 is KGHSH and CDR2 LQKENI. The ends were cut back, 2 bases at V and 3 bases at J, with 11 bases in the middle. The CDR3 is made up of 14 amino acids. The CDR3 spells CASSPGDWIYEQYF. The CDR3 DNA reads as TGTGCCAGCTCACCAGGGGACTGGATCTACGAGCAGTACTTC.

Only a few counts were recorded for this clonotype. The chain recombines TRBV5-4 with TRBJ2-5; D unclear. Trimming stripped 4 bases from V and 5 bases from J, with 18 bases between. Germline assignment: CDR1 SGHNT and CDR2 YYREEE (reference sequence). CDR3 length: 15 residues. CDR3 sequence: CASSPANSYGETQYF. As DNA, the CDR3 is TGTGCCAGCAGCCCCGCGAACTCGTACGGGGAGACCCAGTACTTC.

The gene calls are TRBV27 and TRBJ1-2; D might be TRBD1 (5 bases). Germline loops: CDR1 MNHEY, CDR2 SMNVEV (reference sequence). The CDR3 spans 15 residues. V lost 3 bases to trimming and J lost 4 bases, with 15 bases between them. In DNA form, the CDR3 reads TGTGCCAGCAGTTTCACAAATCCAGGGCGCTATGGCTACACCTTC. Its protein is CASSFTNPGRYGYTF.